This TCR beta chain was found in a study of T cells in Graves' hyperthyroidism and ophthalmopathy. The study, taken as a whole, reports: Stable hyperthyroidism and ophthalmopathy were separated using 13 V-J signatures.

The study left out patients who had uncontrolled infection, other autoimmune disease, pregnancy or lactation. Diagnoses used clinical symptoms, serum thyroxine and TRAb, thyroid ultrasound and orbital computed tomography. Amplification yielded TCR beta CDR3 regions, with RNA transcripts as the source. Carried out on the TCR CDR3, a first-round RT-PCR used the HTBI primer set. TCRdb re-called the multiplex PCR reads with MiXCR, one entry per CDR3 protein. The repertoire consists of 550,000 to 850,000 distinct CDR3 sequences, with about 17% occurring once and the leading ten covering 16%. With regard to this clonotype: What it recognizes is unknown.

Germline V gene data show CDR1 as SGHKS and CDR2 as YYEKEE (reference sequence). Trimming shortened V by 4 bases and J by 8 bases, and 16 bases separated the two germline ends. The CDR3 is 14 amino acids. The TCR comes from a woman between 50 and 59 years old with Graves' hyperthyroidism that later progressed to Graves' ophthalmopathy. The V and J genes are TRBV5-5 and TRBJ1-5, with D unresolved. Sequencing was performed on blood. Written as DNA, the CDR3 is TGTGCCAGCAGCCCGGACTCCGGGGTGGAGCCCCAGCATTTT. Amino acids: CASSPDSGVEPQHF.